This record covers a single T cell receptor beta chain. Antigen: not known. The V gene end was trimmed by 6 bases and the J gene end by 5 bases; junction bases not matched to a gene: 10. CDR3 length: 14 amino acids. Germline V lookup: CDR1 DFQATT, CDR2 SNEGSKA (reference sequence). This record belongs to a study of blood T cells in healthy people across ages. Regarding the study as a whole: Unsorted PBMC input precluded a conclusive naive versus antigen-experienced comparison.

Alongside a J-beta primer mix, a sample-barcoded 5' primer served in a second PCR lasting roughly 6 to 11 cycles. One entry per CDR3 protein results from TCRdb running MiXCR on the 5' RACE reads. The sample has roughly 1,500,000 distinct CDR3 sequences, 30% to 35% seen once. Source material: blood. The TCR originated in a woman in her 30s in good health. The genes are TRBV20-1 and TRBJ1-1; 9 bases line up with TRBD1. CDR3 in DNA: TGCAGTGCCGCACCGGACAGGGGAAGAACTGAAGCTTTCTTT. It is translated as CSAAPDRGRTEAFF.